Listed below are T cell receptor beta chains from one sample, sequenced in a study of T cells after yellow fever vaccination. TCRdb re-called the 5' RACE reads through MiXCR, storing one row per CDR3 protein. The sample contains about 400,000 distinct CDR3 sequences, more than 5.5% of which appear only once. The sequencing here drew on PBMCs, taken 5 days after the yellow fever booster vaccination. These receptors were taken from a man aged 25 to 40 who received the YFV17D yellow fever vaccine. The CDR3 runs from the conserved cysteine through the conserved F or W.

cdr3_aa: CATSHPLAGNYEQYF
j_call: TRBJ2-7
v_call: TRBV3-1

cdr3_aa: CASSFVTGGYQTQYF
j_call: TRBJ2-5
v_call: TRBV7-2

cdr3_aa: CASSLDPNTGELFF
j_call: TRBJ2-2
v_call: TRBV7-2

cdr3_aa: CSARDDGRGNQPQHF
j_call: TRBJ1-5
v_call: TRBV20-1

cdr3_aa: CSVTRQKNTGELFF
j_call: TRBJ2-2
v_call: TRBV29-1

cdr3_aa: CASSTDILGTQYF
j_call: TRBJ2-5
v_call: TRBV7-7

cdr3_aa: CSAGRGDTQYF
j_call: TRBJ2-3
v_call: TRBV29-1

cdr3_aa: CASSRPGTEQYF
j_call: TRBJ2-7
v_call: TRBV6-6

cdr3_aa: CAWSPGTSGFYEQYF
j_call: TRBJ2-7
v_call: TRBV30

cdr3_aa: CASSRGLAGGTGELFF
j_call: TRBJ2-2
v_call: TRBV6-2/TRBV6-3

cdr3_aa: CASRSFQNTEAFF
j_call: TRBJ1-1
v_call: TRBV30

cdr3_aa: CASSLRQPSQETQYF
j_call: TRBJ2-5
v_call: TRBV5-1

cdr3_aa: CASSFGDGGRFTDTQYF
j_call: TRBJ2-3
v_call: TRBV5-1

cdr3_aa: CASAPTSGSHEQFF
j_call: TRBJ2-1
v_call: TRBV5-4

cdr3_aa: CAFSLNLGQIEATGELFF
j_call: TRBJ2-2
v_call: TRBV2

cdr3_aa: CASGGQGAFIEQFF
j_call: TRBJ2-1
v_call: TRBV28

cdr3_aa: CASSLERVTEAFF
j_call: TRBJ1-1
v_call: TRBV5-1

cdr3_aa: CASSLMMNTEAFF
j_call: TRBJ1-1
v_call: TRBV7-2

cdr3_aa: CATSRDPKVGGTDTQYF
j_call: TRBJ2-3
v_call: TRBV15

cdr3_aa: CASGGRSYNSPLHF
j_call: TRBJ1-6
v_call: TRBV6-1

cdr3_aa: CASSRDPKKLVTGELFF
j_call: TRBJ2-2
v_call: TRBV4-2

cdr3_aa: CASSQPRGGLGQPSSYNEQFF
j_call: TRBJ2-1
v_call: TRBV14

cdr3_aa: CASSEPGTGGANYGYTF
j_call: TRBJ1-2
v_call: TRBV25-1

cdr3_aa: CASSTSSSGRRNEQFF
j_call: TRBJ2-1
v_call: TRBV18

cdr3_aa: CASSQSETQYF
j_call: TRBJ2-5
v_call: TRBV3-1

cdr3_aa: CSVDASGRMLYNEQFF
j_call: TRBJ2-1
v_call: TRBV29-1

cdr3_aa: CASSLEGGRGSSYNEQFF
j_call: TRBJ2-1
v_call: TRBV7-8

cdr3_aa: CASRPGGYGYTF
j_call: TRBJ1-2
v_call: TRBV28

cdr3_aa: CASSLVGRLNLYEQYF
j_call: TRBJ2-7
v_call: TRBV28

cdr3_aa: CSASLTDTQYF
j_call: TRBJ2-3
v_call: TRBV20-1

cdr3_aa: CASSLLQGDYNEQFF
j_call: TRBJ2-1
v_call: TRBV18

cdr3_aa: CASSQSWPEQETQYF
j_call: TRBJ2-5
v_call: TRBV23-1

cdr3_aa: CASSYSGSQLIGSPLHF
j_call: TRBJ1-6
v_call: TRBV7-2

cdr3_aa: CASSLSGGLYNEQFF
j_call: TRBJ2-1
v_call: TRBV28

cdr3_aa: CSHRDSNYEQYF
j_call: TRBJ2-7
v_call: TRBV29-1

cdr3_aa: CASSQEFVGNQPQHF
j_call: TRBJ1-5
v_call: TRBV4-3

cdr3_aa: CSALPSGGSTDTQYF
j_call: TRBJ2-3
v_call: TRBV20-1

cdr3_aa: CACCLGSSGRAGIHEQFF
j_call: TRBJ2-1
v_call: TRBV12-3/TRBV12-4

cdr3_aa: CASSSKGSRAKNIQYF
j_call: TRBJ2-4
v_call: TRBV28

cdr3_aa: CASSLNPSLRNEQFF
j_call: TRBJ2-1
v_call: TRBV12-3/TRBV12-4

cdr3_aa: CASSLTGEMNEQFF
j_call: TRBJ2-1
v_call: TRBV5-6

cdr3_aa: CASSFRRADTQYF
j_call: TRBJ2-3
v_call: TRBV12-3/TRBV12-4

cdr3_aa: CASSSRGLAEGKNTGELFF
j_call: TRBJ2-2
v_call: TRBV12-3/TRBV12-4

cdr3_aa: CASSTYPSGTTDTQYF
j_call: TRBJ2-3
v_call: TRBV5-1